This T cell receptor (beta chain) was profiled in a study of T-cell reconstitution after alpha-beta-depleted transplantation in children (dated by TCRdb to the mid-2010s). Regarding the research as a whole: The study quantitatively tracked T-cell immune reconstitution after TCRalphabeta/CD19-depleted allogeneic hematopoietic cell transplantation in children using TCR repertoire profiling.

This clonotype occurred many times. Its antigen is still unknown. No much larger clone exists at a distance of one base, and base qualities are not known. Read against the paper, the sample's treatment or condition label means: allogeneic hematopoietic cell transplantation with graft depleted of TCRalphabeta T cells and CD19 B cells. The children who served as transplant recipients had been given grafts of TCRalphabeta/CD19-depleted allogeneic hematopoietic cells. Paper-wide results and their limitations: The frequencies of hyperexpanded clones fell over the following months, and after one year, T-cell counts and TCRbeta diversity were mostly attributed to newly produced T cells. In some patients, high TCRbeta diversity at day 60 was attributed to recipient T cells and intrathymic progenitors that had survived conditioning. About two months after transplant, the apparently early recovery of alphabetaT-cell counts reportedly depended on just several hundred clones that had expanded rapidly and came from non-depleted graft cells.

To prepare the library, PCR was applied. Sequencer: Illumina HiSeq 2500. To normalize quantification of the TCRbeta repertoire, the TCR libraries were built with molecular barcoding that relied on unique molecular identifiers. The raw public data were reprocessed by TCRdb itself: fastp quality trimming at Q25, MiXCR clonotype calling, in-frame beta chains only. Identical CDR3 protein sequences are pooled into one entry, listed with their most common genes and DNA. This sample lists about 90,000 distinct CDR3 sequences; 15% to 17% were detected once. The ten largest clones take up around 20% of the sample. The starting material was PBMCs, mostly from graft donor cells, obtained 180 days after TCRalphabeta/CD19-depleted stem cell transplant. This TCR was sampled from a male patient aged 2 to 10 who had a stem cell transplant for acute lymphoblastic leukemia, so the T cells may come from the graft donor.

The CDR3 protein sequence reads: CASSLGTMNTGELFF. Here is the DNA: TGCGCCAGCAGCTTAGGGACAATGAACACCGGGGAGCTGTTTTTT. The V gene is TRBV5-1 and the J gene is TRBJ2-2; the best D guess is TRBD1, with 6 bases matching. From the cysteine through the phenylalanine, the CDR3 covers 15 amino acids. Of all the DNA, just the CDR3 is kept, 45 bases in frame from base 1. CDR1 and CDR2 (SGHRS, YFSETQ) derive from the germline V gene. Trimming takes 2 bases from V and 1 base from J, and the germline ends sit 9 bases apart.